Sequencing of this TCR beta chain was carried out in a study of T cells in localized non-small cell lung cancer. TCRdb keeps only in-frame clones here, not all; method: immunoSEQ multiplex PCR. This repertoire shows around 78,000 clones, 80% found once; its top ten account for less than 9.5%. Notes on the study in general: Peak T cell clonality was found in uninvolved adjacent lung, exceeding tumor.

Trimming cost V 6 bases and J 3 bases, with 8 bases left between them. Germline V gene lookup returns CDR1 MNHEY and CDR2 SMNVEV (reference sequence). The CDR3 loop spans 12 amino acids. As for this clone: Its specificity is unknown.

This material consisted of peripheral blood, taken before any cancer treatment. The chain recombines TRBV27 with TRBJ1-1, with D perhaps TRBD1 (5 bases). This sequence originates from a female donor over 55 with stage I lung adenocarcinoma. The CDR3 nucleotides are TGTGCCAGCAGAAGGGGATACACTGAAGCTTTCTTT. It translates to CASRRGYTEAFF.